Listed here is a single T cell receptor beta chain. Clones were read by immunoSEQ multiplex PCR, and TCRdb kept only the in-frame ones, dropping some. This table has under 250,000 clones, approximately 86% appearing once. From germline, CDR1 is WSHSY and CDR2 SAAADI. Trimming cost V 5 bases and J 3 bases, with 7 bases left between them. The CDR3 is 12 amino acids. The data belong to a study of blood T cell repertoires in COVID-19. The origin of this receptor is a woman aged 60-75 years who had recovered from COVID-19. The material sequenced was peripheral blood. The rearrangement links TRBV10-2 to TRBJ1-1, with unresolved D. The CDR3 coding sequence is TGCGCCAGCAGTTTAACATACACTGAAGCTTTCTTT. Its protein is CASSLTYTEAFF.